These 24 T cell receptor beta chains originate from one sample sequenced in a study of shared clonotypes between healthy human individuals. As defined, naive CD8 cells were CD45RO-negative and positively selected for CCR7, with terminally differentiated effector memory CD45RA+ cells excluded. Clones were read by immunoSEQ multiplex PCR, and TCRdb kept only the in-frame ones, dropping some. The profile shows approximately 2,200,000 clones, 85% to 95% of them singletons. Specimen: naive CD8+ T cells from PBMCs. The receptor source for this set is a man younger than 35 in good health. Some clones in this sample may be carry-over from other donors' samples.

J is TRBJ2-1 and V is TRBV2; TRBD2 aligns across 8 bases. This CDR3 spans 20 amino acids. Unmatched junction bases numbered 20, after V lost 6 bases and J lost 1 base. CDR1 SNHLY and CDR2 FYNNEI come from the germline V gene. The CDR3 protein is CASREPPFAGGHRSYNEQFF. CDR3 coding DNA: TGTGCCAGCAGGGAACCCCCCTTTGCGGGGGGCCATAGGTCCTACAATGAGCAGTTCTTC.

The chain recombines TRBV2 with TRBJ1-2, with D tentatively TRBD1 (6 bases). Per the germline V gene, CDR1 is SNHLY and CDR2 is FYNNEI. The CDR3 runs to 13 residues. Trimming took 4 bases from V and 4 from J, leaving 10 bases between them. CDR3 DNA: TGTGCCAGCAGTGGAGGACAGCTCTATGGCTACACCTTC. It yields the protein CASSGGQLYGYTF.

This clone was observed once. The chain recombines TRBV5-1 with TRBJ2-7; 10 nucleotides align to TRBD1. Germline CDR1 reads SGHRS; CDR2 reads YFSETQ. The ends lost 5 bases at V and 5 bases at J; junction bases unmatched: 10. The CDR3 is made up of 15 amino acids. The DNA for the CDR3 is TGCGCCAGCAGACCCTACTCCGGGACAGGGGACGAGCAGTACTTC. Translating it yields CASRPYSGTGDEQYF.

The rearrangement joins TRBV28 to TRBJ1-6, with 8 bases identical to TRBD1. CDR1 is MDHEN and CDR2 is SYDVKM in the germline V gene. V was pared by 5 bases and J by 3 bases, with 0 bases of the junction left unmatched. CDR3 size: 14 residues. The CDR3 spells CASSGQGYNSPLHF. As DNA, the CDR3 is TGTGCCAGCAGTGGACAGGGCTATAATTCACCCCTCCACTTT.

V usage is TRBV7-9 and J usage is TRBJ2-6; D tentatively fits TRBD1 or TRBD2 (5 bases each). There are 19 residues in the CDR3. V was clipped by 4 bases and J by 4 bases, with 23 bases between them. Germline V CDR1 and CDR2: SEHNR, FQNEAQ (reference sequence). The CDR3 loop is CASSYWDRYAPVGANVLTF. The CDR3 coding sequence is TGTGCCAGCAGCTACTGGGACCGATACGCCCCGGTCGGGGCCAACGTCCTGACTTTC.

The chain combines TRBV5-4 with TRBJ2-7; 9 bases agree with TRBD1. Trimming took 4 bases from V and 4 from J; bases not matched to a gene: 9. Germline V gene data show CDR1 as SGHNT and CDR2 as YYREEE (reference sequence). The CDR3 has 15 residues. CDR3 protein: CASSPETGGKYEQYF. The CDR3 DNA reads as TGTGCCAGCAGCCCCGAGACAGGGGGAAAGTACGAGCAGTACTTC.

This chain connects TRBV4-1 to TRBJ2-7; unclear D gene. Germline CDR1 and CDR2: MGHRA and YSYEKL. This CDR3 region has 14 residues. The V end was cut by 0 bases, the J end by 5 bases, with 11 bases between. The CDR3 DNA is TGCGCCAGCAGCCAAGAGGTCAAGGCCCACGAGCAGTACTTC. Protein product: CASSQEVKAHEQYF.

About this clone: The sample holds other DNA sequences that translate to the same CDR3. The rearrangement uses TRBV5-1 and TRBJ2-7; D unresolved. There are 14 residues in the CDR3. CDR1 and CDR2 from the germline V gene are SGHRS and YFSETQ. The V gene lost 0 bases and the J gene lost 3 bases, with 10 bases spanning the gap. The DNA of the CDR3 is TGCGCCAGCAGCTTGGTCGCTCTAGGCTACGAGCAGTACTTC. This gives the protein CASSLVALGYEQYF.

The J gene is TRBJ2-1, the V gene TRBV7-9; the D gene is possibly TRBD1 (5 bases). The V gene's germline CDR1 is SEHNR and CDR2 FQNEAQ (reference sequence). The V and J ends lost 1 base and 6 bases respectively, with 10 bases between them. CDR3 size: 14 residues. The CDR3 region is CASSLDHRRNEQFF. The CDR3 DNA reads as TGTGCCAGCAGCTTAGACCACAGGCGCAATGAGCAGTTCTTC.

The V and J genes are TRBV5-3 and TRBJ2-5; TRBD1 aligns across 8 bases. TRBV5-3 carries the ORF label, with uncertain function. With V trimmed by 3 bases and J by 0 bases, 4 bases remained unmatched. The CDR3 is 15 amino acids. CDR3 in DNA: TGTGCCAGAAGCTGGACAGGGTCGTACCAAGAGACCCAGTACTTC. It specifies CARSWTGSYQETQYF.

The V and J genes are TRBV5-6 and TRBJ2-3; possibly TRBD1 for D (5 bases). Trimming stripped 4 bases from V and 0 bases from J, with 21 bases between. The CDR3 sequence is 18 residues long. Germline CDR1 reads SGHDT; CDR2 reads YYEEEE. The CDR3 coding sequence is TGTGCCAGCAGCCGACTTAGGGGCCACACCTCTAGCACAGATACGCAGTATTTT. The encoded protein is CASSRLRGHTSSTDTQYF.

This rearrangement joins TRBV9 to TRBJ1-4; 8 bases are a match to TRBD1. CDR3 length equals 15 residues. The germline V gene has CDR1 SGDLS and CDR2 YYNGEE. With 4 bases clipped from V and 8 bases from J, the junction kept 10 bases outside the gene matches. CDR3 amino acids: CASSLGQGLGEKLFF. CDR3 nucleotide sequence: TGTGCCAGCAGCCTAGGACAGGGTCTCGGAGAAAAACTGTTTTTT.

The chain links TRBV27 to TRBJ2-5, with D tentatively TRBD1 (7 bases). The CDR3 covers 16 residues. The germline CDR1 and CDR2 sequences are MNHEY and SMNVEV (reference sequence). Trimming cost V 2 bases and J 5 bases, with 18 bases left between them. The chain's CDR3 is CASSLRARGVRETQYF. In nucleotides, the CDR3 is TGTGCCAGCAGTTTACGCGCCAGGGGGGTAAGGGAGACCCAGTACTTC.

The V gene is TRBV2, the J gene TRBJ2-7; 11 bases match TRBD2. CDR3 length: 17 residues. Trimming cost V 7 bases and J 0 bases; bases outside gene matches: 11. Germline CDR1 SNHLY, CDR2 FYNNEI. The CDR3 region has the DNA TGTGCCAGCAACTTACTAGCGGGAGCCACGAGCTCCTACGAGCAGTACTTC. It translates to CASNLLAGATSSYEQYF.

This chain connects TRBV28 to TRBJ1-4; D uncertain. The CDR3 spans 14 residues. The germline CDR1 and CDR2 sequences are MDHEN and SYDVKM. Trimming removed 5 bases from V and 8 bases from J, with 15 bases in between. The CDR3 DNA reads TGTGCCAGCAGTCCACCCATTAACGGCGAAAAACTGTTTTTT. Protein sequence: CASSPPINGEKLFF.

This rearrangement joins TRBV7-2 to TRBJ2-3, with 9 bases lining up with TRBD2. The CDR3 spans 16 residues. Germline assignment: CDR1 SGHTA and CDR2 FQGNSA. Losses at the gene ends were 5 bases for V and 4 bases for J; bases not matched to a gene: 10. The CDR3, as DNA: TGTGCCAGCAGCCCAATCCCGGGCGGGAGGGCAGATACGCAGTATTTT. Its protein is CASSPIPGGRADTQYF.

A word on this clone: The sample contains more than one DNA sequence encoding this CDR3. The chain couples TRBV29-1 to TRBJ1-2, with D uncertain. Germline V CDR1 and CDR2: SQVTM, ANQGSEA. Trimming cost V 0 bases and J 7 bases, with 9 bases left between them. This CDR3 has 12 amino acids. DNA of the CDR3: TGCAGCGTTGAAGATCGGGCAGGTGGCTACACCTTC. It yields the protein CSVEDRAGGYTF.

The chain carries TRBV2 and TRBJ1-5, with a tentative D call TRBD1 (5 bases). Germline V gene sequence: CDR1 SNHLY, CDR2 FYNNEI. This CDR3 has 14 amino acids. With 5 bases removed from V and 3 bases from J, the gap between germline ends came to 11 bases. The CDR3 DNA is TGTGCCAGCAGTTCGGACATTTCCAATCAGCCCCAGCATTTT. Amino acids: CASSSDISNQPQHF.

The chain joins TRBV6-5 to TRBJ2-1; the D gene is possibly TRBD2 (6 bases). CDR1 is MNHEY and CDR2 is SVGAGI in the germline V gene. Trimming took off 10 bases at V and 8 bases at J, with 15 bases between the two ends. The CDR3 covers 12 residues. CDR3 protein: CATGEADDEQFF. In DNA form, the CDR3 reads TGTGCCACGGGGGAAGCAGACGATGAGCAGTTCTTC.

This clone was seen a single time. V gene TRBV27 combines with J gene TRBJ2-1; TRBD2 agrees at 8 bases. V gave up 5 bases and J gave up 7 bases; unmatched junction bases: 16. Germline CDR1 and CDR2: MNHEY and SMNVEV (reference sequence). This CDR3 has 17 amino acids. The CDR3: CASSAPFVAGSWNEQFF. In DNA form, the CDR3 reads TGTGCCAGCAGTGCCCCATTCGTAGCGGGAAGTTGGAATGAGCAGTTCTTC.

This rearrangement joins TRBV19 to TRBJ1-1; no definite D call. Germline values: CDR1 LNHDA, CDR2 SQIVND (reference sequence). V was clipped by 3 bases and J by 1 base, with 12 bases between them. The CDR3 has 15 residues. CDR3 DNA: TGTGCCAGTAGTATTAATCGGCAGACGAACACTGAAGCTTTCTTT. Its protein product is CASSINRQTNTEAFF.

This clone was observed once. The gene calls are TRBV7-6 and TRBJ2-7, with unresolved D. CDR1 is SGHVS, CDR2 FNYEAQ, per germline. CDR3 length equals 15 residues. The V gene lost 1 base and the J gene lost 0 bases, with 10 bases spanning the gap. The CDR3 DNA follows: TGTGCCAGCAGCTTAGATATCGGTAGCTCCTACGAGCAGTACTTC. Translating gives CASSLDIGSSYEQYF.

The gene calls are TRBV27 and TRBJ2-5, with D possibly called TRBD1 or TRBD2 (5 bases each). The CDR3 runs 14 residues. Germline lookup yields CDR1 MNHEY and CDR2 SMNVEV (reference sequence). The germline V and J ends were trimmed by 5 bases and 5 bases, with 15 bases remaining between them. CDR3 sequence: CASSATAWGETQYF. The CDR3 DNA sequence: TGTGCCAGCAGTGCGACAGCTTGGGGGGAGACCCAGTACTTC.

In regard to this clone: Different DNA sequences within this sample yield the same CDR3. V gene TRBV29-1 combines with J gene TRBJ1-2; the D is unclear. V was clipped by 5 bases and J by 5 bases, with 6 bases between them. The CDR3 contains 10 residues. CDR1 SQVTM and CDR2 ANQGSEA come from the germline V gene. The CDR3 DNA follows: TGCAGCGTTTTAGGGTATGGCTACACCTTC. Protein sequence: CSVLGYGYTF. The full variable domain, completed using reference TRBV29-1 and TRBJ1-2, is SAVISQKPSRDICQRGTSLTIQCQVDSQVTMMFWYRQQPGQSLTLIATANQGSEATYESGFVIDKFPISRPNLTFSTLTVSNMSPEDSSIYLCSVLGYGYTFGSGTRLTVV.